This entry concerns a single T cell receptor (beta chain). Its cognate antigen is unknown. Clones were read by immunoSEQ multiplex PCR, and TCRdb kept only the in-frame ones, dropping some. This sample has around 140,000 clones, with roughly 89% found just once. In germline, CDR1 is ENHRY, CDR2 SYGVKD. CDR3 length: 13 amino acids. This sample was included in a study of T cell responses to AZD1222 COVID-19 vaccine. Study results and limitations: Recipients of AZD1222 seropositive at baseline numbered only 5 or 6. Clonal diversity was possibly underestimated, and the donors were mostly white British, with more females. Two AZD1222 administrations were followed by greater Spike-specific TCR breadth and depth. Targets within unmutated variant regions were reportedly found for nearly half of spike-specific TCRs.

The starting material was peripheral blood, obtained 28 days after the second AZD1222 dose. The chain employs TRBV10-3 and TRBJ1-5; D is ambiguous. This sequence originates from an adult who received the AZD1222 COVID-19 vaccine. CDR3 in DNA: TGTGCTTACTCGCGGGATAGCAATCAGCCCCAGCATTTT. It codes for CAYSRDSNQPQHF.